These 30 T cell receptor beta chains were sequenced from one sample in a study of blood T cell repertoires in COVID-19. Clones were sequenced by immunoSEQ multiplex PCR, and TCRdb holds only the in-frame ones, with some missing. The sample consists of some 22,000 clones, more than 75% of them appearing once. The sequenced material came from peripheral blood. The source is a woman of 80 years or more with acute or convalescent COVID-19.

The J gene is TRBJ2-3, the V gene TRBV10-1; TRBD1 agrees at 8 bases. Germline V gene data show CDR1 as WNHNN and CDR2 as SYGVQD (reference sequence). The CDR3 extends over 14 amino acids. Trimming at V came to 7 bases and at J to 6 bases, leaving 9 bases not matched to a gene. The CDR3: CASIRTGYKDTQYF. The CDR3 nucleotides are TGCGCCAGCATCAGGACAGGGTACAAGGATACGCAGTATTTT.

This rearrangement joins TRBV4-3 to TRBJ2-5, with a possible D match to TRBD2 (5 bases). The V end was cut by 1 base, the J end by 2 bases, with 11 bases between. Germline values: CDR1 LGHNA, CDR2 YSLEER. This CDR3 comprises 15 residues. CDR3 amino acids: CASSQGFTSQETQYF. CDR3 coding DNA: TGCGCCAGCAGCCAAGGATTCACTAGTCAAGAGACCCAGTACTTC.

V gene TRBV9 combines with J gene TRBJ2-5; perhaps TRBD2 as D (5 bases). V lost 0 bases and J 4 bases, leaving 13 bases between the germline ends. Germline CDR1 and CDR2: SGDLS and YYNGEE. There are 15 residues in the CDR3. For the CDR3, the DNA is TGTGCCAGCAGCGTAGTCGGGGAACGGGTAGAGACCCAGTACTTC. As protein: CASSVVGERVETQYF.

This chain links TRBV4-1 with TRBJ1-2; TRBD1 is a possible D gene (6 bases). The V and J ends lost 0 bases and 5 bases respectively, with 16 bases between them. CDR3 length: 16 amino acids. Germline CDR1 MGHRA, CDR2 YSYEKL. CDR3 in amino acids: CASSQDRIQGRYGYTF. Here the CDR3 DNA reads TGCGCCAGCAGCCAAGATAGGATACAGGGAAGGTATGGCTACACCTTC.

The chain employs TRBV10-3 and TRBJ2-1; possible D gene TRBD2, 6 bases. Per germline, CDR1 ENHRY and CDR2 SYGVKD. V dropped 3 bases and J dropped 9 bases, with 15 bases sitting between them. This CDR3 has 14 residues. CDR3 sequence (DNA): TGTGCCATCAGTGACCCGACTAGAAGGAGTGAGCAGTTCTTC. Protein product: CAISDPTRRSEQFF.

This clone came up once. This chain joins TRBV5-6 and TRBJ1-2, with unresolved D. V lost 1 base to trimming and J lost 7 bases, with 8 bases between them. CDR1 and CDR2 from the germline V gene are SGHDT and YYEEEE. The CDR3 runs 12 residues. The CDR3 sequence: CASSLYPGGYTF. The CDR3 coding sequence is TGTGCCAGCAGCTTGTATCCGGGTGGCTACACCTTC.

V and J are TRBV4-3 and TRBJ1-6; TRBD1 aligns across 7 bases. Unmatched junction bases numbered 10, after V lost 3 bases and J lost 5 bases. This CDR3 spans 17 amino acids. Germline CDR1 and CDR2: LGHNA and YSLEER. CDR3 in amino acids: CASSHSSRQGNNSPLHF. The CDR3 DNA sequence: TGCGCCAGCAGCCACTCCTCCAGACAGGGCAATAATTCACCCCTCCACTTT.

This clone has only a few counts. This rearrangement joins TRBV5-5 to TRBJ1-1; D gene unclear. The CDR3 length is 11 residues. Looked up from germline, CDR1 is SGHKS and CDR2 is YYEKEE (reference sequence). With 5 bases removed from V and 7 bases from J, the gap between germline ends came to 9 bases. The CDR3 DNA sequence: TGTGCCAGCAGTCGGGAGGGTGAAGCTTTCTTT. Amino acid sequence: CASSREGEAFF.

Only a few counts were recorded for this clone. V gene TRBV25-1 combines with J gene TRBJ1-2; D is perhaps TRBD1 (6 bases). Trimming pared 0 bases from V and 8 bases from J, leaving 16 bases between. The CDR3 is 15 residues long. CDR1 and CDR2 from the germline V gene are MGHDK and SYGVNS. CDR3 coding DNA: TGTGCCAGCAGTGAATATAGGGCAGGGGAAGGCGGCTACACCTTC. Translating it yields CASSEYRAGEGGYTF.

This clone came up once. The rearrangement uses TRBV5-1 and TRBJ2-2; 11 nucleotides line up with TRBD1. CDR3 length: 15 amino acids. The germline V gene has CDR1 SGHRS and CDR2 YFSETQ. The trim removed 5 bases at V and 8 bases at J, leaving 8 bases unmatched. CDR3 protein: CASRPGQGAVGELFF. In nucleotides, the CDR3 is TGCGCCAGCAGACCCGGACAGGGGGCGGTGGGGGAGCTGTTTTTT.

The chain uses TRBV6-5 and TRBJ2-7; TRBD1 matches 8 bases. The V segment lost 9 bases and the J segment 5 bases; nucleotides outside the gene matches: 12. This CDR3 has 14 residues. Germline CDR1 and CDR2: MNHEY and SVGAGI. For the CDR3, the DNA is TGTGCCAGTCGCCTTAGACAGGGGTTGGACGAGCAGTACTTC. Protein product: CASRLRQGLDEQYF.

The J gene is TRBJ2-5, the V gene TRBV5-1; D possibly corresponds to TRBD1 (6 bases). The ends were cut back, 4 bases at V and 5 bases at J, with 21 bases in the middle. Germline CDR1 and CDR2: SGHRS and YFSETQ. The CDR3 consists of 16 residues. This chain's CDR3 is CASSTRTASHRETQYF. For the CDR3, the DNA is TGCGCCAGCAGCACTCGGACAGCTTCCCATAGGGAGACCCAGTACTTC.

This rearrangement joins TRBV14 to TRBJ1-2, with 7 bases aligning to TRBD1. Losses at the gene ends were 1 base for V and 5 bases for J; bases not matched to a gene: 16. CDR1 and CDR2 from the germline V gene are SGHDN and FVKESK. The CDR3 loop spans 18 amino acids. DNA of the CDR3: TGTGCCAGCAGCCAAGGCCTCTCACAGGGGAGGCGCGGTTATGGCTACACCTTC. Protein sequence: CASSQGLSQGRRGYGYTF.

The V call is TRBV30, the J call TRBJ1-1; D is ambiguous. Germline values: CDR1 GTSNPN, CDR2 SVGIG (reference sequence). Trimming cost V 0 bases and J 4 bases, with 12 bases left between them. The CDR3 has 14 residues. Here the CDR3 DNA reads TGTGCCTGGAGTGTACTAGATGGTCCCACTGAAGCTTTCTTT. Amino acids: CAWSVLDGPTEAFF. Full variable domain (missing parts from reference TRBV30 and TRBJ1-1): SQTIHQWPATLVQPVGSPLSLECTVEGTSNPNLYWYRQAAGRGLQLLFYSVGIGQISSEVPQNLSASRPQDRQFILSSKKLLLSDSGFYLCAWSVLDGPTEAFFGQGTRLTVV.

The V call is TRBV11-3, the J call TRBJ2-7; possible D gene TRBD1, 6 bases. This CDR3 spans 14 amino acids. The V end lost 5 bases, the J end lost 5 bases, and 16 bases lay between the germline ends. CDR1 SGHNT and CDR2 YENEEA come from the germline V gene. The CDR3 reads CASSAQGLGNEQYF. CDR3 bases: TGTGCCAGCAGCGCACAGGGCCTTGGAAACGAGCAGTACTTC.

The chain joins TRBV10-3 to TRBJ2-3; a weak D match, TRBD2 (6 bases). The CDR3 covers 13 residues. Trimming shortened V by 7 bases and J by 4 bases, and 12 bases separated the two germline ends. The germline CDR1 and CDR2 sequences are ENHRY and SYGVKD. As DNA, the CDR3 is TGTGCCATCAAGAGCGGGTCGGCAGATACGCAGTATTTT. This translates into CAIKSGSADTQYF.

This chain connects TRBV9 to TRBJ2-2, with a possible D match to TRBD1 (5 bases). Germline values: CDR1 SGDLS, CDR2 YYNGEE. The CDR3 is 15 amino acids. V was pared by 4 bases and J by 1 base, with 11 bases between. In nucleotides, the CDR3 is TGTGCCAGCAGCCCTTGGGGCCAGAACACCGGGGAGCTGTTTTTT. Translation gives CASSPWGQNTGELFF.

The chain links TRBV2 to TRBJ2-7; D is ambiguous. The V end lost 0 bases, the J end lost 0 bases, and 12 bases lay between the germline ends. Germline CDR1 SNHLY, CDR2 FYNNEI. CDR3 length: 16 amino acids. The CDR3 sequence is CASSEALRSISYEQYF. In DNA form, the CDR3 reads TGTGCCAGCAGTGAAGCGCTTCGAAGCATCTCCTACGAGCAGTACTTC.

The chain employs TRBV7-2 and TRBJ2-1; 12 nucleotides match TRBD2. The germline gives CDR1 SGHTA, CDR2 FQGNSA. Trimming at V came to 5 bases and at J to 3 bases, leaving 5 bases not matched to a gene. CDR3 length: 16 amino acids. CDR3 sequence reads: CASSLTSGGNYNEQFF. In DNA form, the CDR3 reads TGTGCCAGCAGCCTTACTAGCGGGGGGAACTACAATGAGCAGTTCTTC.

The rearrangement joins TRBV19 to TRBJ1-5; D possibly corresponds to TRBD1 (6 bases). V was pared by 6 bases and J by 6 bases, with 12 bases between. This CDR3 contains 13 residues. In germline, CDR1 is LNHDA, CDR2 SQIVND (reference sequence). The CDR3: CASSRGPIQPQHF. CDR3 nucleotide sequence: TGTGCCAGTAGCAGGGGTCCTATTCAGCCCCAGCATTTT.

The chain couples TRBV2 to TRBJ2-5; the match to TRBD1 covers 7 bases. Germline V lookup: CDR1 SNHLY, CDR2 FYNNEI. Unmatched junction bases numbered 8, after V lost 7 bases and J lost 0 bases. The CDR3 consists of 15 residues. The CDR3 sequence is CASTAGTEYQETQYF. The CDR3 DNA reads TGTGCCAGCACCGCCGGGACAGAGTACCAAGAGACCCAGTACTTC.

The chain uses TRBV4-1 and TRBJ2-3, with a possible D match to TRBD2 (7 bases). With 1 base removed from V and 2 bases from J, the gap between germline ends came to 16 bases. This CDR3 has 17 amino acids. Germline lookup yields CDR1 MGHRA and CDR2 YSYEKL. The CDR3 sequence is CASSQGKGGVVTDTQYF. In nucleotides, the CDR3 is TGCGCCAGCAGCCAAGGCAAAGGGGGGGTCGTCACAGATACGCAGTATTTT.

This sequence joins TRBV25-1 and TRBJ2-2, with TRBD1 matching 11 bases. Germline values: CDR1 MGHDK, CDR2 SYGVNS. CDR3 size: 16 residues. The junction had 7 bases not matched to a gene; V was cut back by 2 bases and J by 8 bases. As DNA, the CDR3 is TGTGCCAGCAGTGAAACCAGGACAGGGGGCCAGGGGGAGCTGTTTTTT. Protein sequence: CASSETRTGGQGELFF.

V is TRBV18 and J is TRBJ1-3; D remains unclear. The CDR3 covers 16 residues. The V end lost 6 bases, the J end lost 0 bases, and 15 bases lay between the germline ends. The germline gives CDR1 KGHSH, CDR2 LQKENI. The CDR3 loop is CASSKGEWRSGNTIYF. CDR3 sequence (DNA): TGTGCCAGCTCCAAAGGAGAATGGCGCTCTGGAAACACCATATATTTT.

The chain has TRBV6-2 or TRBV6-3 and TRBJ2-2; D gene uncertain. Deletions cut 3 bases from V and 6 bases from J, with 11 bases between. The germline CDR1 and CDR2 sequences are MNHEY and SVGEGT. CDR3 length: 14 residues. The CDR3 sequence: CASSYHPNAGELFF. The DNA of the CDR3 is TGTGCCAGCAGTTATCATCCTAACGCCGGGGAGCTGTTTTTT.

J is TRBJ2-3 and V is TRBV10-3; 7 bases line up with TRBD1. Germline V gene lookup returns CDR1 ENHRY and CDR2 SYGVKD. This CDR3 region has 16 residues. V shed 4 bases and J 2 bases; nucleotides not matched to a gene: 9. In DNA form, the CDR3 reads TGTGCCATCAGTGCAGCCGGGACAGACTCCACAGATACGCAGTATTTT. It translates to CAISAAGTDSTDTQYF.

The V call is TRBV18, the J call TRBJ2-1, with 7 nucleotides matching TRBD2. Germline CDR1 is KGHSH and CDR2 is LQKENI. This CDR3 has 14 residues. V dropped 3 bases and J dropped 15; count of bases not matched to a gene: 14. The CDR3: CASSPLELGTIPFF. The CDR3 nucleotides are TGTGCCAGCTCACCCCTAGAATTGGGGACTATACCGTTCTTC.

The chain carries TRBV10-3 and TRBJ2-4; D ambiguous. Per the germline V gene, CDR1 is ENHRY and CDR2 is SYGVKD. Trimming pared 0 bases from V and 4 bases from J, leaving 7 bases between. The CDR3 covers 14 residues. CDR3 protein: CAISESAQKNIQYF. CDR3 DNA sequence: TGTGCCATCAGTGAGTCGGCCCAGAAAAACATTCAGTACTTC.

The CDR3 sequence is CASHFRGLGDTEAFF. CDR3 sequence (DNA): TGTGCCAGCCACTTCAGGGGGCTGGGGGACACTGAAGCTTTCTTT. This chain links TRBV6-5 with TRBJ1-1; 8 positions match TRBD1. The CDR3 is 15 amino acids. V trimming: 8 bases; J trimming: 3 bases; junction bases outside the gene matches: 11. The V gene's germline CDR1 is MNHEY and CDR2 SVGAGI.

The V call is TRBV7-8, the J call TRBJ2-3, with D perhaps matching TRBD2 (5 bases). V lost 0 bases and J lost 0, with 10 bases in between. CDR1 and CDR2 (germline): SGHVS, FQNEAQ. CDR3 size: 16 residues. The CDR3 DNA sequence: TGTGCCAGCAGCTTAGCGGAGGTCCCTAGCACAGATACGCAGTATTTT. Its protein is CASSLAEVPSTDTQYF.